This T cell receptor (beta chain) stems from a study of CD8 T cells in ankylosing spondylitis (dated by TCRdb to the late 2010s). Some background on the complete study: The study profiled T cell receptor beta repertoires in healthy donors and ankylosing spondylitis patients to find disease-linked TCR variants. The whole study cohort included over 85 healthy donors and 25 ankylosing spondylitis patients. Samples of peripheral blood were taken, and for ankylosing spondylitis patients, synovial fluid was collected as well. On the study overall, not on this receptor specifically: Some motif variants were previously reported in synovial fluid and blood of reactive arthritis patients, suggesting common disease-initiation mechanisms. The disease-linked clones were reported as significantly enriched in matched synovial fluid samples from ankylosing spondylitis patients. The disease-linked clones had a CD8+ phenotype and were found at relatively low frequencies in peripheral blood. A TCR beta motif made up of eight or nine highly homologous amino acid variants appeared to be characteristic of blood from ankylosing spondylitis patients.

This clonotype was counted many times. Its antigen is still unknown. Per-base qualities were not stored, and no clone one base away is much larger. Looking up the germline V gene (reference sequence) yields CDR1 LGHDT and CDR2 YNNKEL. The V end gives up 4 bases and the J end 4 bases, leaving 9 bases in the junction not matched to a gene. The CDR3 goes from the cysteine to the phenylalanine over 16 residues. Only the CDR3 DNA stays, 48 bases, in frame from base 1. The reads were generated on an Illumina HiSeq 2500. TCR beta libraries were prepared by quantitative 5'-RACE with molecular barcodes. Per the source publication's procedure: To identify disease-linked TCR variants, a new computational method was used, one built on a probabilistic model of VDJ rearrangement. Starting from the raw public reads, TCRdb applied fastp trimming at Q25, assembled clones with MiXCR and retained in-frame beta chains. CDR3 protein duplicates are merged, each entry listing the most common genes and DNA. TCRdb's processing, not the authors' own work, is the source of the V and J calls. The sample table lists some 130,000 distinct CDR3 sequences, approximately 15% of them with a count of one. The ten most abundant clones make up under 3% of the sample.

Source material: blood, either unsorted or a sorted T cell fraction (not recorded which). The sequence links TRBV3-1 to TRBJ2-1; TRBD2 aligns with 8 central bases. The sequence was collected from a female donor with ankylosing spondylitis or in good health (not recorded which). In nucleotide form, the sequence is TGTGCCAGCAGCCCCCCAAGCGGGGGACTTTACAATGAGCAGTTCTTC. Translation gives CASSPPSGGLYNEQFF.